This is a list of T cell receptor beta chains from one sample in a study of control samples from healthy donors and cancer patients. Some clones are missing from TCRdb's copy, which holds only in-frame ones; the method was immunoSEQ multiplex PCR. The sample contains some 99,000 clones, around 89% of which appear only once. Sequencing was done on a sample of blood. The receptors come from a woman between 50 and 59 years old in good health. CDR3s include the opening cysteine and the closing phenylalanine or tryptophan. The D gene is left open where the match is weak. Some rows have no size entry. The others give once, few or many, or a class for an expanded clone.

J gene,V gene,CDR3 length,D gene,clone size,CDR3 DNA,CDR3 protein
TRBJ1-4,TRBV15,16,NA,NA,TGTGCCACCAGCAGCCTCATCTCCGCGGCTAATGAAAAACTGTTTTTT,CATSSLISAANEKLFF
TRBJ1-1,TRBV7-9,15,NA,NA,TGTGCCAGCAGCTTACCCTTGGAGGGCCTCACTGAAGCTTTCTTT,CASSLPLEGLTEAFF
TRBJ2-4,TRBV24-1,15,TRBD2,NA,TGTGCCACCAGTGATAGCGGGAGGGCCAAAAACATTCAGTACTTC,CATSDSGRAKNIQYF
TRBJ2-3,TRBV7-3,13,TRBD2,NA,TGTGCCAGCGGGCGGGAGCGCACAGATACGCAGTATTTT,CASGRERTDTQYF
TRBJ2-1,TRBV11-2,14,NA,NA,TGTGCCAGCAGCTCCACAACCTGGGGGGTTGAGCAGTTCTTC,CASSSTTWGVEQFF
TRBJ2-3,TRBV9,17,TRBD2,NA,TGTGCCAGCAGCTCTCTTAGCGGGATCCCCCGGGAAGATACGCAGTATTTT,CASSSLSGIPREDTQYF
TRBJ2-2,TRBV7-6,16,TRBD1,NA,TGTGCCAGCAGCCAAACCGGGACAGGGGGCGGCGGGGAGCTGTTTTTT,CASSQTGTGGGGELFF
TRBJ2-2,TRBV30,13,NA,NA,TGTGCCTGGAGAAAGGGACGGGACGGGGAGCTGTTTTTT,CAWRKGRDGELFF
TRBJ1-1,TRBV6-5,15,NA,NA,TGTGCCAGCAGTCGGTGGTCAAGGGGGAACACTGAAGCTTTCTTT,CASSRWSRGNTEAFF
TRBJ2-2,TRBV6-1,17,NA,once,TGTGCCAGCAGTGCATACCCGGAGTCGAGGGGTTTAGGGGAGCTGTTTTTT,CASSAYPESRGLGELFF
TRBJ1-3,TRBV6-5,13,NA,few,TGTGCCAGCAGGGACAGCTCTGGAAACACCATATATTTT,CASRDSSGNTIYF
TRBJ2-5,TRBV10-1,12,NA,NA,TGCGCCAGCAGTGAGACAGGTCAGGCCCAGTACTTC,CASSETGQAQYF
TRBJ2-4,TRBV30,14,TRBD2,NA,TGTGCCTGGAGTGATATCGGGACTATTAACATTCAGTACTTC,CAWSDIGTINIQYF
TRBJ1-6,TRBV7-8,14,TRBD1,few,TGTGCCAGCAGCTTCCCTGGACAGGGGGGACCCCTCCACTTT,CASSFPGQGGPLHF
TRBJ1-5,TRBV4-1,16,NA,NA,TGCGCCAGCAGCCATAACCCGGGACTGTTCAATCAGCCCCAGCATTTT,CASSHNPGLFNQPQHF
TRBJ1-4,TRBV7-9,14,TRBD1,NA,TGTGCCAGCAGCTTGAGGACAGGGGTCGAAAAACTGTTTTTT,CASSLRTGVEKLFF
TRBJ2-5,TRBV27,17,NA,NA,TGTGCCAGCAGTTCACGCGTCTATGGGGACACCCAAGAGACCCAGTACTTC,CASSSRVYGDTQETQYF
TRBJ1-2,TRBV5-5,14,NA,NA,TGTGCCAGCAGAGCCAATTACTCTAGGTATGGCTACACCTTC,CASRANYSRYGYTF
TRBJ2-1,TRBV4-1,17,TRBD1,NA,TGCGCCAGCAGCCAAGCCCACTCGACAGGGGGCCACAATGAGCAGTTCTTC,CASSQAHSTGGHNEQFF
TRBJ2-5,TRBV30,15,NA,NA,TGTGCCTGGAGGGACCCCCCCGAGCGGCAAGAGACCCAGTACTTC,CAWRDPPERQETQYF
TRBJ2-7,TRBV11-2,17,TRBD2,NA,TGTGCCAGCATAGACTCGGGGAGGGTAGCGGGCTCCTACGAGCAGTACTTC,CASIDSGRVAGSYEQYF
TRBJ2-3,TRBV9,11,NA,NA,TGTGCCAGCAGCGCAGGAGGAACGCAGTATTTT,CASSAGGTQYF
TRBJ2-3,TRBV24-1,17,TRBD2,NA,TGTGCCACCAGTGACCCCTCGACTAGCGGGAGAACAGATACGCAGTATTTT,CATSDPSTSGRTDTQYF
TRBJ1-3,TRBV28,15,NA,NA,TGTGCCACATCAAAGGGGGGGGCGCGGGGAAACACCATATATTTT,CATSKGGARGNTIYF
TRBJ2-1,TRBV19,15,TRBD2,NA,TGTCCCAGTAGGGGCCTAGCGGGGGGGTACAATGAGCAGTTCTTC,CPSRGLAGGYNEQFF
TRBJ2-1,TRBV6-4,13,TRBD1,few,TGTGCCAGCCTGGACAGGGAAGGGGGTGAGCAGTTCTTC,CASLDREGGEQFF
TRBJ2-2,TRBV5-4,15,NA,NA,TGTGCCAGCAGCTTGGCGCTCAAGAACACCGGGGAGCTGTTTTTT,CASSLALKNTGELFF
TRBJ2-3,TRBV7-3,16,NA,NA,TGTGCCAGCAGCTTATTGCCGGGGGGCGGCACAGATACGCAGTATTTT,CASSLLPGGGTDTQYF
TRBJ1-1,TRBV5-6,16,NA,once,TGTGCCAGCAGCCCCATGGGACGGGGGGCCTTCACTGAAGCTTTCTTT,CASSPMGRGAFTEAFF